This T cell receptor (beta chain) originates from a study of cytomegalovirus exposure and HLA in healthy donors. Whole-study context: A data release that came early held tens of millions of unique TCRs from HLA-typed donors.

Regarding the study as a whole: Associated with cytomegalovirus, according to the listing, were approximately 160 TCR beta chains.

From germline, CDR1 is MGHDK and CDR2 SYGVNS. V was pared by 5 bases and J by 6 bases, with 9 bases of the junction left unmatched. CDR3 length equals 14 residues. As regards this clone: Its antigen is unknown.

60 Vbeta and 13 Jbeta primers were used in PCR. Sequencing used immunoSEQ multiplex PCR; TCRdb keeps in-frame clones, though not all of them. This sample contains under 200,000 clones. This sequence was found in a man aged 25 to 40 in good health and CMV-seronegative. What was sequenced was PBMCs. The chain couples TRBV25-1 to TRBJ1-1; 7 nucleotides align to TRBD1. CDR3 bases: TGTGCCAGCAGTACAGGGGAAGGGGAGGCTGAAGCTTTCTTT. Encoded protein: CASSTGEGEAEAFF.